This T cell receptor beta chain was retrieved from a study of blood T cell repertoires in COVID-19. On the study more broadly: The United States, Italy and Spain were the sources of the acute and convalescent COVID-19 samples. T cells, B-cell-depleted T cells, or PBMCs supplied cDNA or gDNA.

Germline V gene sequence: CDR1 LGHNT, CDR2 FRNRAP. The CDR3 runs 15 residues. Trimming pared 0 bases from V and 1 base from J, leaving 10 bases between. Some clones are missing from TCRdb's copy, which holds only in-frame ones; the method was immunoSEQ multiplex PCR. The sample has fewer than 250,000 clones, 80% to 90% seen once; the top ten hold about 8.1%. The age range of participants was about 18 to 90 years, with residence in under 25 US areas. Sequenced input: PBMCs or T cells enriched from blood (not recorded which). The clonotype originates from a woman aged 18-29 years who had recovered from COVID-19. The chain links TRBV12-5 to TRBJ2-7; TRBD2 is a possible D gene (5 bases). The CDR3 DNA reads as TGTGCTAGTGGTTTGGTATTAAGAGGGTCCTACGAGCAGTACTTC. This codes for CASGLVLRGSYEQYF.